Presented here are 8 T cell receptor beta chains from one specimen sequenced in a study of beta chain features in type 1 diabetes. The sequenced template was cDNA made from the entire isolated RNA. Clones were read by immunoSEQ multiplex PCR, and TCRdb kept only the in-frame ones, dropping some. The profile shows 200,000 to 250,000 clones, 9% to 10% of them singletons. Input material: naive CD4+ T cells from blood. The receptors were gathered from a woman between 18 and 30 years old in good health.

The rearrangement joins TRBV18 to TRBJ1-5, with a tentative D call TRBD1 (5 bases). Germline V CDR1 and CDR2: KGHSH, LQKENI. The V end was cut by 4 bases, the J end by 2 bases, with 9 bases between. CDR3 size: 14 residues. CDR3 bases: TGTGCCAGCTCACTAGGGGATGGCAATCAGCCCCAGCATTTT. Translated: CASSLGDGNQPQHF.

The rearrangement uses TRBV7-2 and TRBJ1-5; tentative D call: TRBD1 (5 bases). The CDR3 has 15 residues. Germline assignment: CDR1 SGHTA and CDR2 FQGNSA. Trimming took 2 bases from V and 0 from J, leaving 8 bases between them. CDR3 DNA sequence: TGTGCCAGCAGCTTAACGGGGGATAGCAATCAGCCCCAGCATTTT. The encoded protein is CASSLTGDSNQPQHF.

The chain combines TRBV6-1 with TRBJ2-2; 8 nucleotides match TRBD2. This CDR3 comprises 13 residues. V was clipped by 9 bases and J by 6 bases; unmatched bases: 6. Germline CDR1 is MNHNS and CDR2 is SASEGT. The CDR3 region has the DNA TGTGCCAGTTCGGGGGGGCCAGCCGGGGAGCTGTTTTTT. Translating it yields CASSGGPAGELFF.

Only a few counts were recorded for this clone. The chain combines TRBV2 with TRBJ2-4, with D possibly TRBD2 on 6 matching bases. The germline CDR1 and CDR2 sequences are SNHLY and FYNNEI. Trimming shortened V by 2 bases and J by 3 bases, and 14 bases separated the two germline ends. The CDR3 consists of 16 residues. CDR3: CASSEIGLSVKNIQYF. The CDR3 region has the DNA TGTGCCAGCAGTGAAATCGGACTATCGGTCAAAAACATTCAGTACTTC. Variable domain in full (rest from reference TRBV2 and TRBJ2-4): EPEVTQTPSHQVTQMGQEVILRCVPISNHLYFYWYRQILGQKVEFLVSFYNNEISEKSEIFDDQFSVERPDGSNFTLKIRSTKLEDSAMYFCASSEIGLSVKNIQYFGAGTRLSVL.

Only a few counts were recorded for this clone. This chain joins TRBV6-5 and TRBJ2-5; D possibly corresponds to TRBD1 (5 bases). Per the germline V gene, CDR1 is MNHEY and CDR2 is SVGAGI. The CDR3 is 15 residues long. Deletions cut 2 bases from V and 4 bases from J, with 14 bases between. CDR3 nucleotides: TGTGCCAGCAGTTACGCTCCCAGGGTGGGAGAGACCCAGTACTTC. Its translation is CASSYAPRVGETQYF.

Only a few counts were recorded for this clone. This chain uses TRBV6-5 with TRBJ2-1; a weak D match, TRBD2 (6 bases). Germline V gene lookup returns CDR1 MNHEY and CDR2 SVGAGI. The CDR3 loop spans 14 amino acids. The V and J ends lost 7 bases and 9 bases respectively, with 19 bases between them. This CDR3 reads CASIGLAGPGEQFF. DNA for the CDR3: TGTGCCAGCATTGGTTTGGCGGGACCGGGTGAGCAGTTCTTC.

This clone was recorded a few times. The V and J genes are TRBV7-2 and TRBJ2-6; TRBD2 matches at 8 bases. The CDR3 spans 17 residues. Germline V gene data show CDR1 as SGHTA and CDR2 as FQGNSA. V was pared by 5 bases and J by 0 bases, with 6 bases of the junction left unmatched. In DNA, the CDR3 is TGTGCCAGCAGCCGGACTAGCCCTCGCTCTGGGGCCAACGTCCTGACTTTC. Encoded protein: CASSRTSPRSGANVLTF.

This clone was counted between two and nine times. This sequence joins TRBV19 and TRBJ1-5; 8 bases fit TRBD1. The CDR3 loop spans 17 amino acids. V shed 0 bases, J shed 3 bases, and the junction held 7 bases outside the gene matches. Germline V CDR1 and CDR2: LNHDA, SQIVND (reference sequence). The CDR3 DNA reads TGTGCCAGTAGTATAGAAGGGACAGGTGGGAACAATCAGCCCCAGCATTTT. It is translated as CASSIEGTGGNNQPQHF. Combining the CDR3 with reference TRBV19 and TRBJ1-5 gives the whole variable domain DGGITQSPKYLFRKEGQNVTLSCEQNLNHDAMYWYRQDPGQGLRLIYYSQIVNDFQKGDIAEGYSVSREKKESFPLTVTSAQKNPTAFYLCASSIEGTGGNNQPQHFGDGTRLSIL.